Each of the 15 T cell receptor beta chains below was sequenced from the same sample in a study of technical replicates of blood from several donors. Sequencing used immunoSEQ multiplex PCR; TCRdb keeps in-frame clones, though not all of them. Of about 83,000 clones listed, 91% were seen once; the top ten hold 0.39%. The sample taken for sequencing was T cells isolated from PBMCs. The receptors shown here come from a human donor in good health.

J is TRBJ2-1 and V is TRBV7-9; the match to TRBD1 covers 9 bases. V shed 2 bases and J 8 bases; nucleotides not matched to a gene: 13. Per the germline V gene, CDR1 is SEHNR and CDR2 is FQNEAQ (reference sequence). This CDR3 has 17 residues. The CDR3 DNA reads TGTGCCAGCAGCTTAAACAGGGGGCTTTGGGGAATGGATGAGCAGTTCTTC. Protein product: CASSLNRGLWGMDEQFF.

The CDR3 protein is CASSLPTPTGGNTEAFF. CDR3 coding DNA: TGTGCCAGCAGCTTACCGACTCCGACAGGGGGAAACACTGAAGCTTTCTTT. This sequence joins TRBV7-2 and TRBJ1-1, with 9 bases matching TRBD1. V was pared by 2 bases and J by 2 bases, with 9 bases of the junction left unmatched. This CDR3 spans 17 amino acids. CDR1 is SGHTA, CDR2 FQGNSA, per germline.

The chain recombines TRBV2 with TRBJ2-1, with 8 bases aligning to TRBD2. CDR1 SNHLY and CDR2 FYNNEI come from the germline V gene. There are 13 residues in the CDR3. Trimming cost V 10 bases and J 6 bases; bases outside gene matches: 8. CDR3 sequence: CATLLADVNEQFF. CDR3 DNA: TGTGCCACCTTACTAGCGGATGTCAATGAGCAGTTCTTC.

This clone was recorded once. This chain uses TRBV4-1 with TRBJ2-1, with D possibly being TRBD2 (5 bases). The germline V gene has CDR1 MGHRA and CDR2 YSYEKL. CDR3 size: 14 residues. The V and J ends lost 1 base and 8 bases respectively, with 12 bases between them. This CDR3 is CASSQVFGGDEQFF. The CDR3 DNA reads as TGCGCCAGCAGCCAAGTCTTCGGAGGTGATGAGCAGTTCTTC.

The count of this clone is one. The chain uses TRBV5-1 and TRBJ2-2; 12 bases fit TRBD2. CDR3 length: 16 residues. The germline CDR1 and CDR2 sequences are SGHRS and YFSETQ. Losses at the gene ends were 3 bases for V and 1 base for J; bases not matched to a gene: 1. CDR3 sequence (DNA): TGCGCCAGCAGCTCGACTAGCGGGGGGAACACCGGGGAGCTGTTTTTT. This translates into CASSSTSGGNTGELFF. The variable domain in full, with the rest retrieved from reference TRBV5-1 and TRBJ2-2, is KAGVTQTPRYLIKTRGQQVTLSCSPISGHRSVSWYQQTPGQGLQFLFEYFSETQRNKGNFPGRFSGRQFSNSRSEMNVSTLELGDSALYLCASSSTSGGNTGELFFGEGSRLTVL.

This clone was seen a few times. V gene TRBV9 combines with J gene TRBJ1-1, with a tentative D call TRBD1 (6 bases). CDR3 size: 16 residues. Germline V gene sequence: CDR1 SGDLS, CDR2 YYNGEE. V was pared by 3 bases and J by 1 base, with 16 bases between. The CDR3 region has the DNA TGTGCCAGCAGCGCGATACAAATGACAGGGAACACTGAAGCTTTCTTT. Amino acids: CASSAIQMTGNTEAFF. Combining the CDR3 with reference TRBV9 and TRBJ1-1 gives the whole variable domain DSGVTQTPKHLITATGQRVTLRCSPRSGDLSVYWYQQSLDQGLQFLIQYYNGEERAKGNILERFSAQQFPDLHSELNLSSLELGDSALYFCASSAIQMTGNTEAFFGQGTRLTVV.

J is TRBJ2-7 and V is TRBV6-1; no clear D. The V gene lost 2 bases and the J gene lost 1 base, with 3 bases spanning the gap. Germline values: CDR1 MNHNS, CDR2 SASEGT. This CDR3 has 12 residues. In DNA, the CDR3 is TGTGCCAGCAGTGAACTGTCCTACGAGCAGTACTTC. Encoded protein: CASSELSYEQYF.

This chain connects TRBV2 to TRBJ2-1; D gene unclear. With 5 bases removed from V and 14 bases from J, the gap between germline ends came to 19 bases. The CDR3 has 13 residues. Germline V gives CDR1 SNHLY, CDR2 FYNNEI. CDR3: CASSFESGVEKFF. The CDR3 DNA reads as TGTGCCAGCAGTTTCGAAAGTGGCGTGGAGAAGTTCTTC.

The CDR3, as DNA: TGTGCCAGCAGTACCCCCCGCCGCGTTACCTACGAGCAGTACTTC. Its translation: CASSTPRRVTYEQYF. The chain has TRBV27 and TRBJ2-7; D is unclear. The V and J ends lost 5 bases and 2 bases respectively, with 16 bases between them. Per the germline V gene, CDR1 is MNHEY and CDR2 is SMNVEV (reference sequence). The CDR3 is 15 amino acids.

The chain has TRBV5-1 and TRBJ1-1; D uncertain. This CDR3 has 16 residues. Germline values: CDR1 SGHRS, CDR2 YFSETQ. V gave up 0 bases and J gave up 5 bases, with 17 bases separating them. CDR3 DNA sequence: TGCGCCAGCAGCTTGGCCGTGCGCGTGGGAGAAACTGAAGCTTTCTTT. Translating gives CASSLAVRVGETEAFF.

The V call is TRBV7-9, the J call TRBJ1-1; D is uncertain. This CDR3 is built from 12 residues. Germline CDR1 SEHNR, CDR2 FQNEAQ (reference sequence). The V and J ends lost 3 bases and 6 bases respectively, with 8 bases between them. The CDR3 nucleotides are TGTGCCAGCAGCTTCGAGGACTCTGAAGCTTTCTTT. Its translation: CASSFEDSEAFF. The entire variable domain, with the rest obtained from reference TRBV7-9 and TRBJ1-1, is as follows: DTGVSQNPRHKITKRGQNVTFRCDPISEHNRLYWYRQTLGQGPEFLTYFQNEAQLEKSRLLSDRFSAERPKGSFSTLEIQRTEQGDSAMYLCASSFEDSEAFFGQGTRLTVV.

This chain uses TRBV11-3 with TRBJ2-3; D remains ambiguous. The CDR3 consists of 12 residues. Trimming shortened V by 1 base and J by 5 bases, and 4 bases separated the two germline ends. Germline lookup yields CDR1 SGHNT and CDR2 YENEEA. CDR3: CASSLALDTQYF. The CDR3 DNA reads as TGTGCCAGCAGCTTAGCTTTAGATACGCAGTATTTT.

The rearrangement uses TRBV28 and TRBJ2-7; 7 bases agree with TRBD1. The germline V gene has CDR1 MDHEN and CDR2 SYDVKM. There are 15 residues in the CDR3. Trimming cost V 6 bases and J 1 base; bases outside gene matches: 9. The CDR3 reads CASRERDSTSYEQYF. The CDR3 DNA reads as TGTGCCAGCAGGGAACGGGACAGTACATCCTACGAGCAGTACTTC.

The chain employs TRBV30 and TRBJ2-1; possible D gene TRBD1, 7 bases. CDR3 length: 18 amino acids. The germline V and J ends were trimmed by 1 base and 4 bases, with 23 bases remaining between them. In germline, CDR1 is GTSNPN, CDR2 SVGIG (reference sequence). CDR3: CAWSARRGRQGSYNEQFF. The CDR3 nucleotides read TGTGCCTGGAGTGCTCGGAGGGGGAGACAGGGATCTTACAATGAGCAGTTCTTC.

The V call is TRBV11-2, the J call TRBJ2-3, with 7 bases that match TRBD1. J gave up 4 bases and V 5 bases, and 6 bases lay outside the gene matches. Germline lookup yields CDR1 SGHAT and CDR2 FQNNGV. CDR3 length equals 14 residues. CDR3 coding DNA: TGTGCCAGCAGCCCTCAACAGGGGCCAGATACGCAGTATTTT. This translates into CASSPQQGPDTQYF.